This entry describes one TCR beta chain. The antigen remains unidentified. These data originate in a study of graft-versus-host responses after intestinal transplantation. Study at large: Once they had received anti-thymocyte globulin induction, all recipients took tacrolimus and steroids for approximately three years. Study results and limitations: Peak circulating GvH clone levels were associated with early post-transplant HvG declines. The marrow of recipients harbored GvH clones, and ileum or blood showed some of them first.

CDR1 and CDR2 (germline): LNHDA, SQIVND (reference sequence). Between the trimmed V and J ends, which lost 6 bases and 5 bases, there was a span of 14 bases. The CDR3 consists of 14 residues. TCRdb's table, derived via immunoSEQ multiplex PCR, lists solely in-frame clones and lacks some. The sample yields tens of thousands of clones, about 89% seen once. The chain carries TRBV19 and TRBJ2-1, with TRBD2 as a possible D gene (6 bases). This sequence originates from a human donor who received an intestinal transplant. This specimen was unstimulated CD4+ T cells sorted from spleen or lymph node cells, taken before intestinal transplant. CDR3 bases: TGTGCCAGTAGGGAGTATGGAGGGGACAATGAGCAGTTCTTC. Translation: CASREYGGDNEQFF.